This record covers a single TCR beta chain. Which antigen it targets is not known. Per-nucleotide qualities are absent, and no much larger clonotype sits a single base away. Collaborating institutions collected whole blood in K2EDTA tubes following their own protocols. Collaborator samples were shipped for TCRbeta analysis as frozen whole blood, isolated PBMCs, or DNA extracted from either sample type. TCRbeta CDR3 regions were amplified from genomic DNA using the immunoSEQ Assay, a bias-controlled multiplex PCR. Processing in the source paper ran as follows. The number of nucleated cells in each sample was estimated from the amplification of reference gene primers within the assay. To quantify the absolute abundance of each unique TCRbeta CDR3 rearrangement, sequence reads were collapsed and filtered. For each sample, productive Simpson clonality was calculated as the square root of Simpson's diversity index over productive rearrangements. Not all clones reach the TCRdb copy of this immuneACCESS table, which keeps in-frame sequences only. Checked studies attribute under half of the gap to unresolved V genes and leave the rest unexplained. V and J calls and clone size are as listed in that table; D and trimming were resolved from the DNA. For this sample there are more than 200,000 clones; roughly 80% appear just once. The ten largest clones take up about 8% of the sample.

The sample originates from a study of blood T cell repertoires in COVID-19 (dated by TCRdb to 2020 to 2021). About the full investigation: Samples covering the acute and convalescent phases of COVID-19 were provided by collaborators in the United States, Italy and Spain. The material from the prospective study consisted of cDNA or gDNA derived from T cells, B-cell-depleted T cells, or PBMCs. Deeply sampled blood TCRbeta repertoires from subjects exposed to, actively infected with, or recovered from COVID-19 were included in the dataset. The repertoires were released in a freely available public database meant as a resource for research on the immune response to SARS-CoV-2. Samples were obtained from the ongoing ImmuneRACE study (first 160 participants) and from approximately 1,200 subjects provided by 6 global collaborators. Nearly every sample came with metadata listing a de-identified subject ID, COVID-19 status, age in years and sex. Where HLA class I and class II types were available, the types were taken from metadata supplied by the sample provider, not from assay-based typing. Study-wide findings and limitations: Clinical and demographic metadata were provided uncurated, with the amount varying by source and participant.

The sequenced sample consisted of peripheral blood. The receptor's source is a woman of 80 years or more with acute or convalescent COVID-19.

The bases are TGTGCCAGCACTTTGTCCGGAAACACCATATATTTT. Its translation is CASTLSGNTIYF. The chain was built from TRBV6-5 and TRBJ1-3; the D gene identity is not certain. Sequences MNHEY (CDR1) and SVGAGI (CDR2) are obtained from the germline V gene. Cut back by 7 bases and 4 bases, the V and J ends lie 8 bases apart. The CDR3 runs 12 residues from the cysteine to the phenylalanine. Of all the DNA, just the CDR3 is kept, 36 bases in frame from base 1.